The 10 T cell receptor beta chains listed next were all sequenced from one sample in a study of human T cells and chemical hapten exposure. TCRdb fed the RACE reads into MiXCR, producing one record per CDR3 protein. The sample consists of some 49,000 distinct CDR3 sequences, around 9% of them appearing once. Time point here: patch test 1, 2 weeks after DPC sensitization. Noted treatment: therapeutic diphenylcyclopropenone sensitization with weekly scalp DPC. Sequenced here: whole blood, sampled in connection with sensitization to the hapten diphenylcyclopropenone (DPC). All receptors come from a woman in her fifties or sixties with alopecia areata. Some clones in this sample may be carry-over from other donors' samples.

This clonotype has a count of ten or more. The chain is built from TRBV6-5 and TRBJ1-2, with a possible D match to TRBD1 (6 bases). Germline lookup yields CDR1 MNHEY and CDR2 SVGAGI. CDR3 length: 13 residues. CDR3 coding DNA: TGTGTTACGGTATCGGGGGCCGACTATGGCTACACCTTC. It is translated as CVTVSGADYGYTF.

This clonotype was seen many times. V is TRBV6-2 or TRBV6-3 and J is TRBJ2-1; D gene ambiguous. The CDR3 has 12 amino acids. Deletions cut 5 bases from V and 8 bases from J, with 10 bases between. CDR1 is MNHEY, CDR2 SVGEGT, per germline. CDR3 loop: CASSPLPYEQFF. CDR3 in DNA: TGTGCCAGCAGTCCCCTACCGTATGAGCAGTTCTTC.

The table lists this clonotype with many counts. This rearrangement joins TRBV9 to TRBJ2-3; D unclear. V was cut by 3 bases and J by 4 bases, with 6 bases left in between. The germline V gene encodes CDR1 SGDLS and CDR2 YYNGEE. The CDR3 is 12 amino acids. CDR3 sequence reads: CASSALPDTQYF. The CDR3 nucleotides read TGTGCCAGCAGCGCTCTCCCAGATACGCAGTATTTT.

This clonotype was observed at least ten times. The chain links TRBV11-2 to TRBJ2-7, with 14 positions matching TRBD2. The CDR3 totals 17 residues. The V segment lost 3 bases and the J segment 0 bases; nucleotides outside the gene matches: 4. CDR1 is SGHAT, CDR2 FQNNGV, per germline. CDR3 loop: CASSLLGTSGSSYEQYF. In DNA, the CDR3 is TGTGCCAGCAGCTTGTTGGGGACTAGCGGGAGCTCCTACGAGCAGTACTTC.

The chain carries TRBV28 and TRBJ1-1, with 8 positions matching TRBD1. The V gene end was trimmed by 7 bases and the J gene end by 11 bases; junction bases not matched to a gene: 18. This CDR3 has 15 amino acids. CDR1 is MDHEN and CDR2 is SYDVKM in the germline V gene. CDR3 bases: TGTGCCAGCAAAGGGACAGGCCGACAAATGGTTTTGGCTTTCTTT. The encoded protein is CASKGTGRQMVLAFF.

The chain carries TRBV9 and TRBJ2-4; the match to TRBD2 covers 9 bases. The germline gives CDR1 SGDLS, CDR2 YYNGEE. There are 16 residues in the CDR3. Losses at the gene ends were 4 bases for V and 1 base for J; bases not matched to a gene: 6. The CDR3 coding sequence is TGTGCCAGCAGCCGTTCTAGCGGGGAGGCCAAAAACATTCAGTACTTC. It encodes CASSRSSGEAKNIQYF. Together with reference TRBV9 and TRBJ2-4, the CDR3 gives the full variable domain: DSGVTQTPKHLITATGQRVTLRCSPRSGDLSVYWYQQSLDQGLQFLIQYYNGEERAKGNILERFSAQQFPDLHSELNLSSLELGDSALYFCASSRSSGEAKNIQYFGAGTRLSVL.

This chain joins TRBV11-2 and TRBJ2-7; D not resolved. CDR1 is SGHAT, CDR2 FQNNGV, per germline. Trimming took off 4 bases at V and 5 bases at J, with 9 bases between the two ends. The CDR3 has 12 residues. CDR3 in amino acids: CASSYIEDEQYF. Written as DNA, the CDR3 is TGTGCCAGCAGCTATATCGAGGACGAGCAGTACTTC. Drawing the rest from reference TRBV11-2 and TRBJ2-7, the complete variable domain is EAGVAQSPRYKIIEKRQSVAFWCNPISGHATLYWYQQILGQGPKLLIQFQNNGVVDDSQLPKDRFSAERLKGVDSTLKIQPAKLEDSAVYLCASSYIEDEQYFGPGTRLTVT.

V and J are TRBV28 and TRBJ1-5; a weak D match, TRBD1 (6 bases). Germline loops: CDR1 MDHEN, CDR2 SYDVKM. CDR3 length equals 15 residues. Trimming took 6 bases from V and 2 from J, leaving 14 bases between them. The CDR3 loop is CASSKTGDRNQPQHF. The CDR3 nucleotides read TGTGCCAGCAGCAAGACAGGAGATCGCAATCAGCCCCAGCATTTT.

This clonotype rates as medium-sized. The CDR3 protein is CSVAATNEKLFF. The CDR3 DNA sequence: TGCAGCGTTGCTGCAACTAATGAAAAACTGTTTTTT. V gene TRBV29-1 combines with J gene TRBJ1-4, with D uncertain. The CDR3 runs 12 residues. The V gene lost 4 bases and the J gene lost 0 bases, with 3 bases spanning the gap. CDR1 and CDR2 from the germline V gene are SQVTM and ANQGSEA.

The sample holds many counts of this clonotype. The V call is TRBV10-3, the J call TRBJ1-1; D call uncertain. The length of the CDR3 is 13 residues. Trimming took off 4 bases at V and 1 base at J, with 7 bases between the two ends. Germline assignment: CDR1 ENHRY and CDR2 SYGVKD. DNA of the CDR3: TGTGCCATCAGTGCGTTCGGGAACACTGAAGCTTTCTTT. It translates to CAISAFGNTEAFF.